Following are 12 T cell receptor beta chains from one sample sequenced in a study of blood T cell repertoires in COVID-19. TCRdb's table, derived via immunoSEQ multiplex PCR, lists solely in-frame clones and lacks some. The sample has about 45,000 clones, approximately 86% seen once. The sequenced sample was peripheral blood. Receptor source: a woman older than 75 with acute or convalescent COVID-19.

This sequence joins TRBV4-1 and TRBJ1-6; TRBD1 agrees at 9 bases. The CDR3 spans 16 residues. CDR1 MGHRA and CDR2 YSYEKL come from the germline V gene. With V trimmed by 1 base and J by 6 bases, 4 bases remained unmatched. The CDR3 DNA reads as TGCGCCAGCAGCCAAGTGCCGACAGGGGGTAATTCACCCCTCCACTTT. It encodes CASSQVPTGGNSPLHF.

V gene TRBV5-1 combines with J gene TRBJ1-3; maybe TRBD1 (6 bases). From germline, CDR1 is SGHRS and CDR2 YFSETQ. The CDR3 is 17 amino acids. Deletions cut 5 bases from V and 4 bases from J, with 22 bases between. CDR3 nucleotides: TGCGCCAGCAGATTTACCCCGCAACAGGGCTCCGGAAACACCATATATTTT. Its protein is CASRFTPQQGSGNTIYF.

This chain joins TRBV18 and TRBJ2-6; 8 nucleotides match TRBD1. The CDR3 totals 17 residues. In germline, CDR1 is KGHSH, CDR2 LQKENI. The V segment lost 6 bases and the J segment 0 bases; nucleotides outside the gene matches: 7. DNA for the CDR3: TGTGCCAGCTCCCCCGGGACAGGAGGCTCTGGGGCCAACGTCCTGACTTTC. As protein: CASSPGTGGSGANVLTF.

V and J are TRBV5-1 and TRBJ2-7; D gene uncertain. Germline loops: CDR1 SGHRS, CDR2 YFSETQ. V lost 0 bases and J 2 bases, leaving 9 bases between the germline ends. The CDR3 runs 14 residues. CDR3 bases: TGCGCCAGCAGCTTGGCCGTTCGGGCCTACGAGCAGTACTTC. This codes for CASSLAVRAYEQYF. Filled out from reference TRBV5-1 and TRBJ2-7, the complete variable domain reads KAGVTQTPRYLIKTRGQQVTLSCSPISGHRSVSWYQQTPGQGLQFLFEYFSETQRNKGNFPGRFSGRQFSNSRSEMNVSTLELGDSALYLCASSLAVRAYEQYFGPGTRLTVT.

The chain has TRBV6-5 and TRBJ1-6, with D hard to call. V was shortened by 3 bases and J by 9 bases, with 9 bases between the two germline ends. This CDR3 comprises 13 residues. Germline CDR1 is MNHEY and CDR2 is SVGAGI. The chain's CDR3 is CASSYGQTSPLHF. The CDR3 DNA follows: TGTGCCAGCAGTTATGGGCAGACTTCACCCCTCCACTTT.

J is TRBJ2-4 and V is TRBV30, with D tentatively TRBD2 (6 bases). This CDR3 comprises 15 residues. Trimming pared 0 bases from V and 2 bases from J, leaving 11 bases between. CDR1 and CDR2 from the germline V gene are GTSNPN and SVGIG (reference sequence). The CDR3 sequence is CAWSVGGPTKNIQYF. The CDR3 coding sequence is TGTGCCTGGAGTGTAGGAGGGCCTACCAAAAACATTCAGTACTTC.

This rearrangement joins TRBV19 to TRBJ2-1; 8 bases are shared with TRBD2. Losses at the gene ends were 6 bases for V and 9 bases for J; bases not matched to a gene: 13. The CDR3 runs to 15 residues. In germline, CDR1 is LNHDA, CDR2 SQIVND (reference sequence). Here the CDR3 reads CASSQGSAGGGEQFF. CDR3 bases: TGTGCCAGTAGCCAAGGGTCCGCCGGGGGGGGTGAGCAGTTCTTC.

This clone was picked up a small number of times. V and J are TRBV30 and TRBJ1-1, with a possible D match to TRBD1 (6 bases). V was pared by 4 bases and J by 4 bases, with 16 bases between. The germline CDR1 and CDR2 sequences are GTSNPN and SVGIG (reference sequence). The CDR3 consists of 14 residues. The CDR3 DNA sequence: TGTGCCTGGACCGCAGACAGGAGACTCACTGAAGCTTTCTTT. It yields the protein CAWTADRRLTEAFF.

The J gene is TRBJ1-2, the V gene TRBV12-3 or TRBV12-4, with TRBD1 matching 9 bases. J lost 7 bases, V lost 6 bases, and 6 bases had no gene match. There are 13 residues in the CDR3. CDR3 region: CASSPGTGPGYTF. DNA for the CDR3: TGTGCCAGCAGCCCTGGGACAGGGCCTGGCTACACCTTC.

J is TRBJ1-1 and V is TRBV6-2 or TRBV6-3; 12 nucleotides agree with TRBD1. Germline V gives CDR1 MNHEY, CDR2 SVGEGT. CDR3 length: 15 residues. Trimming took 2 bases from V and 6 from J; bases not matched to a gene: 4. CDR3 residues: CASSYGTGGRAEAFF. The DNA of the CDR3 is TGTGCCAGCAGTTACGGGACAGGGGGCAGGGCTGAAGCTTTCTTT.

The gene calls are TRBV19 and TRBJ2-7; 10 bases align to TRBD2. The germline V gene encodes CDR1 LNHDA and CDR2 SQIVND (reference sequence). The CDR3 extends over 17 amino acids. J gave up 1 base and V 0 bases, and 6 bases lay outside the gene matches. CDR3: CASSIDLLSGRSYEQYF. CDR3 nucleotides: TGTGCCAGTAGTATAGATCTGCTTAGCGGGAGGTCCTACGAGCAGTACTTC. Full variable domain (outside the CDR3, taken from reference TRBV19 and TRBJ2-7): DGGITQSPKYLFRKEGQNVTLSCEQNLNHDAMYWYRQDPGQGLRLIYYSQIVNDFQKGDIAEGYSVSREKKESFPLTVTSAQKNPTAFYLCASSIDLLSGRSYEQYFGPGTRLTVT.

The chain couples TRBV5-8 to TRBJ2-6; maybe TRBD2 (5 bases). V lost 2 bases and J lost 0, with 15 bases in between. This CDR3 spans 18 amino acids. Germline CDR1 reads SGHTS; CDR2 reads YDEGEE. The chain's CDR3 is CASSFPLAKSSGANVLTF. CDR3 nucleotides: TGTGCCAGCAGCTTCCCTCTAGCCAAGAGCTCTGGGGCCAACGTCCTGACTTTC.